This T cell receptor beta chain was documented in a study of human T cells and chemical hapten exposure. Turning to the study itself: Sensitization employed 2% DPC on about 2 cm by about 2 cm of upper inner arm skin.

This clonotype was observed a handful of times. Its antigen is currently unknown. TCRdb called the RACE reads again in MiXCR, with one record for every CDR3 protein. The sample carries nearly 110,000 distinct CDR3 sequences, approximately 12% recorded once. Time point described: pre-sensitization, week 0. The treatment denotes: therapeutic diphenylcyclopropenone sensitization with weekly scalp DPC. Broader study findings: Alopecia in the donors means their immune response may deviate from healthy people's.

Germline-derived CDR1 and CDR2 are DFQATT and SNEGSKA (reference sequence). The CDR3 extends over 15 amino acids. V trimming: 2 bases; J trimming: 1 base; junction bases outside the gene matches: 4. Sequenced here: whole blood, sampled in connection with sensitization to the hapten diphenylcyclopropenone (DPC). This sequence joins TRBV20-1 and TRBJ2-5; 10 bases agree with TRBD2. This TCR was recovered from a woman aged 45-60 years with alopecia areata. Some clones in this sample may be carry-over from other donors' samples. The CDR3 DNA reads TGCAGTGCTAGATGGAGCGGGGGGGCCCAAGAGACCCAGTACTTC. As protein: CSARWSGGAQETQYF.